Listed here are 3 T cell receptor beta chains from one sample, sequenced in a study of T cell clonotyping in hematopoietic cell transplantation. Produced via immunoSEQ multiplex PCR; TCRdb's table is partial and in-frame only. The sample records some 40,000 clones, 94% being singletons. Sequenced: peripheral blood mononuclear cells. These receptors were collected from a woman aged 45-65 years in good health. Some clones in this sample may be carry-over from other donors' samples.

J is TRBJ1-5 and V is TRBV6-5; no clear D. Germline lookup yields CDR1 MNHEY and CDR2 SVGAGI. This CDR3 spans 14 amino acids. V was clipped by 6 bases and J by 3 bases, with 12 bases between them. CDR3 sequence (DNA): TGTGCCAGCAGACTAGGAGGGTTCAATCAGCCCCAGCATTTT. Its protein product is CASRLGGFNQPQHF.

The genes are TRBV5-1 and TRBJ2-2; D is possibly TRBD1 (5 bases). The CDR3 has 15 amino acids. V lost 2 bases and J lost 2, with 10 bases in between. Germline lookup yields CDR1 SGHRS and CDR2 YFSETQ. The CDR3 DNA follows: TGCGCCAGCAGCTTCTGGCAGGGTAACACCGGGGAGCTGTTTTTT. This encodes CASSFWQGNTGELFF.

The CDR3 region has the DNA TGTGCCAGCAGCATTCAGGGACCACACTACGAGCAGTACTTC. Translating it yields CASSIQGPHYEQYF. The chain joins TRBV7-8 to TRBJ2-7; the D call may be TRBD1 or TRBD2 (5 bases each). Germline V gives CDR1 SGHVS, CDR2 FQNEAQ. The CDR3 extends over 14 amino acids. Deletions cut 5 bases from V and 3 bases from J, with 14 bases between.